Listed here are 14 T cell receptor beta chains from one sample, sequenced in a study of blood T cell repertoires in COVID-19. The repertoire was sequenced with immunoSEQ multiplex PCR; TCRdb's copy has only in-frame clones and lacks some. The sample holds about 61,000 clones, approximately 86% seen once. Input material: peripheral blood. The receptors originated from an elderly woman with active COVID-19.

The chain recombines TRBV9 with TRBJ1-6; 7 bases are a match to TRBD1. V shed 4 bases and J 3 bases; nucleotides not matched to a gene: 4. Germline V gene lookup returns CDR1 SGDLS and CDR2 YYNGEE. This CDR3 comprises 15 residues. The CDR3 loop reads CASSTGDSYNSPLHF. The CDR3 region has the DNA TGTGCCAGCAGCACAGGGGACAGCTATAATTCACCCCTCCACTTT.

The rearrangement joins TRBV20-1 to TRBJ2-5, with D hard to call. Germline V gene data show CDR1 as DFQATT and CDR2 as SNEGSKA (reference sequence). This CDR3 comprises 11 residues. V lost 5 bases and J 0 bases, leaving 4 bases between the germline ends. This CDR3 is CSAFDQETQYF. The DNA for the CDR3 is TGCAGTGCTTTCGACCAAGAGACCCAGTACTTC.

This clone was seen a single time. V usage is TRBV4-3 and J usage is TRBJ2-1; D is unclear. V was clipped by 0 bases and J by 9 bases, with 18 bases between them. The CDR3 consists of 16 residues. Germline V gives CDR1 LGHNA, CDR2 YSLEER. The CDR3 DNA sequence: TGCGCCAGCAGCCAAGATCTGGCCGCTTGGTGGAGTGAGCAGTTCTTC. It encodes CASSQDLAAWWSEQFF.

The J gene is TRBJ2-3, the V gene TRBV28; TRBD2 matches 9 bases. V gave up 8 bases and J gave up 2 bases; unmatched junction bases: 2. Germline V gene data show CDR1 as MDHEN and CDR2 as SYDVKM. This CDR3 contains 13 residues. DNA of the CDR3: TGTGCCAGCGGGACTAGCATCACAGATACGCAGTATTTT. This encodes CASGTSITDTQYF.

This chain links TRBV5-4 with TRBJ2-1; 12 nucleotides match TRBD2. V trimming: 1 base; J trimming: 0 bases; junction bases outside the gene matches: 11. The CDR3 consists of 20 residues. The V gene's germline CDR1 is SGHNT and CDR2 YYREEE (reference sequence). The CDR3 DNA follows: TGTGCCAGCAGCTTGCGTCGACTAGCGGGGGCCTCGAGCTCCTACAATGAGCAGTTCTTC. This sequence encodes CASSLRRLAGASSSYNEQFF.

The CDR3 loop is CATRPSGGATDTQYF. The DNA for the CDR3 is TGTGCCACCAGGCCTAGCGGGGGGGCCACAGATACGCAGTATTTT. The genes are TRBV24-1 and TRBJ2-3, with 12 bases fitting TRBD2. V lost 7 bases and J lost 2; bases outside the gene matches: 3. CDR3 length: 15 residues. Germline V CDR1 and CDR2: KGHDR, SFDVKD.

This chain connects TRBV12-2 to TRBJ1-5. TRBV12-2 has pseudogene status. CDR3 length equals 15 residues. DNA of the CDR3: TGTGCAAGTCGTCCACGGGAGGGGCGAAGGCAGCCCCAGCATTTT. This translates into CASRPREGRRQPQHF.

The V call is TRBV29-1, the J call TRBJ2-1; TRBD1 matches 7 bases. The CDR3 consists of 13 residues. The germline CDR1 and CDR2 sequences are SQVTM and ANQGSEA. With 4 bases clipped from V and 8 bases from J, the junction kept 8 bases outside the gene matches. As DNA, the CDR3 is TGCAGCGTTGTGGGACAGATGGCCTATGAGCAGTTCTTC. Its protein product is CSVVGQMAYEQFF.

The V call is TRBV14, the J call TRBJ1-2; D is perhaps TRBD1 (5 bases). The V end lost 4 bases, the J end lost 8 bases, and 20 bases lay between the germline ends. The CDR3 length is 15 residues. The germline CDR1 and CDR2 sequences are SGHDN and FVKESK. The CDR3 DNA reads TGTGCCAGCAGCCCAGGCGGGGCGGGCTCTATCGGCTACACCTTC. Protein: CASSPGGAGSIGYTF.

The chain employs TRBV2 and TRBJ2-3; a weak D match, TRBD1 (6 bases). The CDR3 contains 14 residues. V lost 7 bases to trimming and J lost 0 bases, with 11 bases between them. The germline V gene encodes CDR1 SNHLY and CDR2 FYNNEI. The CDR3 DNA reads TGTGCCAGCAAACCAGGGGCTAGCACAGATACGCAGTATTTT. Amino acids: CASKPGASTDTQYF. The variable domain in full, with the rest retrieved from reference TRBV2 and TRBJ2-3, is EPEVTQTPSHQVTQMGQEVILRCVPISNHLYFYWYRQILGQKVEFLVSFYNNEISEKSEIFDDQFSVERPDGSNFTLKIRSTKLEDSAMYFCASKPGASTDTQYFGPGTRLTVL.

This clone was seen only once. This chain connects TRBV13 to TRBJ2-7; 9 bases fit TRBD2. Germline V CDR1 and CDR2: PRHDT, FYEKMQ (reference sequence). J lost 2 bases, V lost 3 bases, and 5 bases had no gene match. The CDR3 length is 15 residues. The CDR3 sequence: CASSFGGGAAYEQYF. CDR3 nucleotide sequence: TGTGCCAGCAGCTTTGGCGGGGGGGCCGCCTACGAGCAGTACTTC. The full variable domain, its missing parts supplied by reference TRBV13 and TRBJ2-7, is AAGVIQSPRHLIKEKRETATLKCYPIPRHDTVYWYQQGPGQDPQFLISFYEKMQSDKGSIPDRFSAQQFSDYHSELNMSSLELGDSALYFCASSFGGGAAYEQYFGPGTRLTVT.

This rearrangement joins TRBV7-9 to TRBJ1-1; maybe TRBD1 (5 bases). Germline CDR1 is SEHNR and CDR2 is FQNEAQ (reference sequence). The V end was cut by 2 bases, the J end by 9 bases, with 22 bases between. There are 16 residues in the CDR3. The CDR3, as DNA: TGTGCCAGCAGCTTACGAGGAAGTGCACCGCAGGGTAAAGCTTTCTTT. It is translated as CASSLRGSAPQGKAFF.

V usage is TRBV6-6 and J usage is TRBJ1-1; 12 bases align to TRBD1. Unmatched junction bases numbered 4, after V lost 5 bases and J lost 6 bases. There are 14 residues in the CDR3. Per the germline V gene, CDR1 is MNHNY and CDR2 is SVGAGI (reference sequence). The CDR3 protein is CASSPGQGAAEAFF. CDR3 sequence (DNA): TGTGCCAGCAGTCCGGGACAGGGGGCTGCTGAAGCTTTCTTT.

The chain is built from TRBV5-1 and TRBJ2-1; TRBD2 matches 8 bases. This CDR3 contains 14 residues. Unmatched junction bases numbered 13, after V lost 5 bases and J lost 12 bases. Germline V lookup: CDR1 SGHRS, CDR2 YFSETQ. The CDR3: CASRPGGPNWWQFF. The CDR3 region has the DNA TGCGCCAGCAGGCCGGGGGGGCCCAATTGGTGGCAGTTCTTC.